Shown below are 31 T cell receptor beta chains from a single sample sequenced in a study of T-cell memory formation after mild COVID-19. TCRdb analysed the 5' RACE reads with MiXCR anew, one entry per CDR3 protein. Counted here are around 390,000 distinct CDR3 sequences, 16% occurring once; the ten biggest clones make up 20% to 25%. What was sequenced was PBMCs or a T cell subset sorted from them (not recorded which). The receptor source for this set is a man aged 18 to 30 who had mild COVID-19 (a few samples of this study predate the infection). Cell type and time point are not known.

This clonotype has a handful of counts. This sequence joins TRBV27 and TRBJ2-2; D remains unclear. Germline CDR1 MNHEY, CDR2 SMNVEV (reference sequence). V lost 2 bases and J 2 bases, leaving 9 bases between the germline ends. This CDR3 has 15 amino acids. The CDR3 DNA reads TGTGCCAGCAGTTTAGAGTCCGCCAACACCGGGGAGCTGTTTTTT. It encodes CASSLESANTGELFF.

Only a few counts were recorded for this clonotype. The rearrangement joins TRBV10-3 to TRBJ1-6, with D tentatively TRBD1 (5 bases). The CDR3 extends over 12 amino acids. V dropped 10 bases and J dropped 7 bases, with 11 bases sitting between them. The germline V gene has CDR1 ENHRY and CDR2 SYGVKD. The CDR3 is CATGTGNSPLHF. The CDR3, as DNA: TGTGCCACCGGGACGGGAAATTCACCCCTCCACTTT.

This clonotype was seen only a few times. The chain carries TRBV7-3 and TRBJ2-3; D is ambiguous. The CDR3 loop spans 13 amino acids. Germline V gene sequence: CDR1 SGHTA, CDR2 FQGTGA. V was trimmed by 3 bases and J by 4 bases, leaving 8 bases between them. As DNA, the CDR3 is TGTGCCAGCAGCTTCGATGGAGCAGATACGCAGTATTTT. It specifies CASSFDGADTQYF.

This clonotype was picked up a small number of times. The chain carries TRBV3-1 and TRBJ1-1; D uncertain. V gave up 1 base and J gave up 3 bases, with 6 bases separating them. Germline V gene sequence: CDR1 LGHDT, CDR2 YNNKEL (reference sequence). This CDR3 spans 13 amino acids. The CDR3 DNA follows: TGTGCCAGCAGCCAAGGTGACTACACTGAAGCTTTCTTT. Translation: CASSQGDYTEAFF.

The chain uses TRBV4-1 and TRBJ2-7; 9 nucleotides match TRBD2. V lost 0 bases and J lost 3; bases outside the gene matches: 3. Germline CDR1 reads MGHRA; CDR2 reads YSYEKL. This CDR3 has 15 amino acids. The CDR3 DNA reads as TGCGCCAGCAGCCAAGAAACTAGCGGGTTCTACGAGCAGTACTTC. Translation: CASSQETSGFYEQYF.

This clonotype occurred a few times. The chain links TRBV6-2 or TRBV6-3 to TRBJ1-6; unclear D gene. Trimming took off 8 bases at V and 10 bases at J, with 12 bases between the two ends. Germline V gives CDR1 MNHEY, CDR2 SVGEGT. The CDR3 is 12 residues long. CDR3 nucleotides: TGTGCCAGCTCAGGCCCCGGCTCACCCCTCCACTTT. Amino acids: CASSGPGSPLHF.

This chain uses TRBV6-5 with TRBJ1-1, with a tentative D call TRBD1 (6 bases). CDR3 length: 16 residues. V lost 6 bases, J lost 3 bases, and 20 bases lay in between. The V gene's germline CDR1 is MNHEY and CDR2 SVGAGI. This CDR3 reads CASSLWEGGLDTEAFF. CDR3 in DNA: TGTGCCAGCAGCCTATGGGAGGGGGGCTTAGACACTGAAGCTTTCTTT.

This clonotype was observed a handful of times. This chain connects TRBV29-1 to TRBJ1-1; D gene uncertain. The CDR3 consists of 13 residues. V lost 4 bases, J lost 1 base, and 10 bases lay in between. Germline lookup yields CDR1 SQVTM and CDR2 ANQGSEA. CDR3 DNA: TGCAGCGTTGCTGTACATGAGAACACTGAAGCTTTCTTT. It specifies CSVAVHENTEAFF.

This clonotype was seen only a few times. The chain links TRBV19 to TRBJ1-2, with TRBD1 as a possible D gene (6 bases). The CDR3 has 11 amino acids. V lost 9 bases, J lost 3 bases, and 8 bases lay in between. The germline gives CDR1 LNHDA, CDR2 SQIVND (reference sequence). The CDR3 nucleotides read TGTGCCAGCAGGGGTTACTATGGCTACACCTTC. This sequence encodes CASRGYYGYTF.

The chain combines TRBV27 with TRBJ1-3; D might be TRBD1 (6 bases). CDR1 MNHEY and CDR2 SMNVEV come from the germline V gene (reference sequence). The CDR3 spans 14 residues. V lost 5 bases to trimming and J lost 8 bases, with 16 bases between them. This CDR3 is CASSPTGWWDTIYF. As DNA, the CDR3 is TGTGCCAGCAGTCCTACAGGGTGGTGGGACACCATATATTTT.

This clonotype has at least ten counts. The V gene is TRBV29-1, the J gene TRBJ2-4; tentative D call: TRBD1 (5 bases). The CDR3 covers 14 residues. V dropped 4 bases and J dropped 1 base, with 11 bases sitting between them. CDR1 is SQVTM, CDR2 ANQGSEA, per germline. CDR3 region: CSVVEAGAKNIQYF. CDR3 bases: TGCAGCGTTGTTGAGGCAGGGGCCAAAAACATTCAGTACTTC.

The table lists this clonotype with a few counts. The chain employs TRBV5-1 and TRBJ1-2, with a tentative D call TRBD1 (5 bases). With 1 base removed from V and 4 bases from J, the gap between germline ends came to 8 bases. The CDR3 has 13 amino acids. Germline V CDR1 and CDR2: SGHRS, YFSETQ. This CDR3 is CASSLRGSYGYTF. The CDR3 DNA is TGCGCCAGCAGCTTGAGGGGAAGCTATGGCTACACCTTC.

This clonotype was observed a handful of times. This chain links TRBV20-1 with TRBJ2-3; D remains unclear. The CDR3 contains 13 residues. Germline values: CDR1 DFQATT, CDR2 SNEGSKA (reference sequence). V gave up 6 bases and J gave up 2 bases, with 12 bases separating them. This CDR3 is CSARPRITDTQYF. CDR3 DNA sequence: TGCAGTGCCCGCCCCCGGATCACAGATACGCAGTATTTT.

This clonotype was observed a handful of times. The chain combines TRBV6-5 with TRBJ1-5; D is unresolved. The germline V and J ends were trimmed by 2 bases and 8 bases, with 13 bases remaining between them. The germline V gene encodes CDR1 MNHEY and CDR2 SVGAGI. The CDR3 is 14 amino acids. CDR3 bases: TGTGCCAGCAGTTACGATGGGGATTCTGAGCCCCAGCATTTT. The encoded protein is CASSYDGDSEPQHF.

This chain uses TRBV5-1 with TRBJ1-4; TRBD1 matches 8 bases. This CDR3 spans 14 amino acids. The V gene's germline CDR1 is SGHRS and CDR2 YFSETQ. Trimming removed 2 bases from V and 6 bases from J; junction bases left unmatched: 3. CDR3 coding DNA: TGCGCCAGCAGCTTTCAGGGGGCGCATGAAAAACTGTTTTTT. Residues: CASSFQGAHEKLFF.

V and J are TRBV30 and TRBJ2-7, with 10 bases lining up with TRBD1. This CDR3 comprises 15 residues. The V gene's germline CDR1 is GTSNPN and CDR2 SVGIG (reference sequence). The trim removed 1 base at V and 0 bases at J, leaving 3 bases unmatched. The chain's CDR3 is CAWSGWDRGSYEQYF. CDR3 sequence (DNA): TGTGCCTGGAGTGGGTGGGACAGGGGCTCCTACGAGCAGTACTTC.

This clonotype was counted between two and nine times. The V and J genes are TRBV19 and TRBJ1-2; no definite D call. Deletions cut 3 bases from V and 3 bases from J, with 8 bases between. The CDR3 runs to 13 residues. Germline CDR1 is LNHDA and CDR2 is SQIVND (reference sequence). The CDR3 reads CASSIRFDYGYTF. CDR3 coding DNA: TGTGCCAGTAGTATTAGGTTTGACTATGGCTACACCTTC.

The chain combines TRBV5-6 with TRBJ2-2, with 8 bases lining up with TRBD1. Per germline, CDR1 SGHDT and CDR2 YYEEEE. The CDR3 is 16 amino acids. The V gene end was trimmed by 1 base and the J gene end by 3 bases; junction bases not matched to a gene: 5. This CDR3 is CASSLLRQGYTGELFF. DNA for the CDR3: TGTGCCAGCAGCTTGCTTCGACAGGGGTACACCGGGGAGCTGTTTTTT. Based on the CDR3 plus reference TRBV5-6 and TRBJ2-2, the full variable domain is DAGVTQSPTHLIKTRGQQVTLRCSPKSGHDTVSWYQQALGQGPQFIFQYYEEEERQRGNFPDRFSGHQFPNYSSELNVNALLLGDSALYLCASSLLRQGYTGELFFGEGSRLTVL.

This clonotype turned up a few times. The chain couples TRBV27 to TRBJ2-2; possibly TRBD2 for D (6 bases). Germline-derived CDR1 and CDR2 are MNHEY and SMNVEV (reference sequence). This CDR3 has 14 residues. The ends were cut back, 6 bases at V and 0 bases at J, with 8 bases in the middle. CDR3 DNA: TGTGCCAGCAGGGACTATGCGAACACCGGGGAGCTGTTTTTT. Its protein is CASRDYANTGELFF.

There are a few counts of this clonotype. This chain links TRBV4-1 with TRBJ1-4, with unresolved D. The CDR3 consists of 15 residues. Between the trimmed V and J ends, which lost 1 base and 8 bases, there was a span of 14 bases. Per the germline V gene, CDR1 is MGHRA and CDR2 is YSYEKL. CDR3 protein: CASSQGLERAEKLFF. The CDR3 DNA reads as TGCGCCAGCAGCCAAGGGCTTGAACGGGCGGAAAAACTGTTTTTT.

This clonotype turned up a few times. The CDR3 spells CASSLAAGGPDEQYF. The CDR3 DNA reads TGCGCCAGCAGCTTGGCAGCGGGGGGGCCCGACGAGCAGTACTTC. The chain recombines TRBV5-1 with TRBJ2-7, with TRBD2 identical over 10 bases. CDR1 and CDR2 from the germline V gene are SGHRS and YFSETQ. The CDR3 is 15 residues long. The V segment lost 0 bases and the J segment 5 bases; nucleotides outside the gene matches: 5.

This clonotype was seen a few times. The rearrangement joins TRBV5-1 to TRBJ2-5, with a possible D match to TRBD2 (7 bases). This CDR3 region has 16 residues. Germline V gene data show CDR1 as SGHRS and CDR2 as YFSETQ. V was cut by 1 base and J by 3 bases, with 16 bases left in between. The CDR3 sequence is CASSLRGGLSEETQYF. The DNA for the CDR3 is TGCGCCAGCAGCTTGAGGGGGGGACTATCCGAAGAGACCCAGTACTTC.

This clonotype was recorded a few times. The chain carries TRBV12-3 or TRBV12-4 and TRBJ2-5, with 10 bases matching TRBD2. Trimming at V came to 3 bases and at J to 1 base, leaving 5 bases not matched to a gene. The CDR3 is made up of 16 amino acids. This CDR3 is CASSFGVAGGQETQYF. In DNA, the CDR3 is TGTGCCAGCAGTTTTGGCGTAGCGGGGGGCCAAGAGACCCAGTACTTC.

This clonotype was counted a few times. The rearrangement joins TRBV20-1 to TRBJ2-3; D gene unclear. Germline values: CDR1 DFQATT, CDR2 SNEGSKA (reference sequence). V dropped 6 bases and J dropped 0 bases, with 16 bases sitting between them. CDR3 length: 15 amino acids. DNA for the CDR3: TGCAGTGCCCCTCACTGGACGGCTAGCACAGATACGCAGTATTTT. Its protein product is CSAPHWTASTDTQYF.

This clonotype was observed a few times. The rearrangement joins TRBV15 to TRBJ2-1; D is ambiguous. This CDR3 comprises 16 residues. V lost 1 base and J 0 bases, leaving 10 bases between the germline ends. Germline CDR1 is LNHNV and CDR2 is YYDKDF (reference sequence). The CDR3 protein is CATSRVLWSSYNEQFF. In DNA form, the CDR3 reads TGTGCCACCAGCAGAGTACTATGGAGCTCCTACAATGAGCAGTTCTTC.

The chain joins TRBV4-1 to TRBJ1-2; D call uncertain. Between the trimmed V and J ends, which lost 1 base and 3 bases, there was a span of 15 bases. CDR1 MGHRA and CDR2 YSYEKL come from the germline V gene. The CDR3 contains 16 residues. The DNA for the CDR3 is TGCGCCAGCAGCCAAGTGTATCCGGAGTTCGACTATGGCTACACCTTC. As protein: CASSQVYPEFDYGYTF.

The J gene is TRBJ2-3, the V gene TRBV7-2, with 10 bases aligning to TRBD2. V was pared by 3 bases and J by 2 bases, with 8 bases of the junction left unmatched. This CDR3 is 17 amino acids long. Germline CDR1 SGHTA, CDR2 FQGNSA. CDR3 sequence reads: CASSLRVLAGATDTQYF. CDR3 nucleotide sequence: TGTGCCAGCAGCTTGCGGGTTCTAGCGGGGGCCACAGATACGCAGTATTTT.

The genes are TRBV4-2 and TRBJ2-1, with a weak D call TRBD2 (6 bases). Germline assignment: CDR1 LGHNA and CDR2 YNFKEQ. The V end lost 1 base, the J end lost 6 bases, and 13 bases lay between the germline ends. The length of the CDR3 is 15 residues. The CDR3 bases are TGTGCCAGCAGCCAAGGCCCCGGGGGACCCAATGAGCAGTTCTTC. The encoded protein is CASSQGPGGPNEQFF.

The table lists this clonotype with a count of one. The chain employs TRBV11-2 and TRBJ1-2, with 9 bases fitting TRBD1. This CDR3 has 14 residues. The V segment lost 5 bases and the J segment 6 bases; nucleotides outside the gene matches: 7. CDR1 is SGHAT, CDR2 FQNNGV, per germline. The CDR3 loop reads CASSPGQGGNGYTF. The CDR3 coding sequence is TGTGCCAGCAGCCCGGGACAGGGAGGTAATGGCTACACCTTC.

This clonotype has more than one count but fewer than ten. The V gene is TRBV5-1, the J gene TRBJ2-2; 7 bases map to TRBD1. The germline V gene encodes CDR1 SGHRS and CDR2 YFSETQ. V dropped 4 bases and J dropped 5; count of bases not matched to a gene: 5. The CDR3 has 14 amino acids. The CDR3 spells CASSETGQTGELFF. CDR3 nucleotide sequence: TGCGCCAGCAGCGAGACAGGGCAGACCGGGGAGCTGTTTTTT.

This clonotype was seen repeatedly, ten times or more. V gene TRBV5-4 combines with J gene TRBJ1-2, with a weak D call TRBD1 (5 bases). This CDR3 has 15 residues. Germline-derived CDR1 and CDR2 are SGHNT and YYREEE (reference sequence). V lost 0 bases to trimming and J lost 8 bases, with 17 bases between them. CDR3 bases: TGTGCCAGCAGCTTGGGGGGGTCCTCCTCCGCGGGCTACACCTTC. It yields the protein CASSLGGSSSAGYTF.